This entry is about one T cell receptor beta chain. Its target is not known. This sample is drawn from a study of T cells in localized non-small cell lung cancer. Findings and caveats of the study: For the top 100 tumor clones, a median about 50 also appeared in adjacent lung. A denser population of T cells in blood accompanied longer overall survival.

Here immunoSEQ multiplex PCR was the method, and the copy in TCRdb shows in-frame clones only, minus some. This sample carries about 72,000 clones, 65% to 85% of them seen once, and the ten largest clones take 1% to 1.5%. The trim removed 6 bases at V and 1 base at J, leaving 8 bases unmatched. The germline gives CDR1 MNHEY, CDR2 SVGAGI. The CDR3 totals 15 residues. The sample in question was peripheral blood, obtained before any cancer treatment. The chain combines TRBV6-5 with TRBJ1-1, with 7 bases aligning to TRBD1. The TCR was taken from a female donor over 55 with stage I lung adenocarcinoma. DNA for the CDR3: TGTGCCAGCAGCCGAGGGGGCTTTAGGAACACTGAAGCTTTCTTT. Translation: CASSRGGFRNTEAFF.